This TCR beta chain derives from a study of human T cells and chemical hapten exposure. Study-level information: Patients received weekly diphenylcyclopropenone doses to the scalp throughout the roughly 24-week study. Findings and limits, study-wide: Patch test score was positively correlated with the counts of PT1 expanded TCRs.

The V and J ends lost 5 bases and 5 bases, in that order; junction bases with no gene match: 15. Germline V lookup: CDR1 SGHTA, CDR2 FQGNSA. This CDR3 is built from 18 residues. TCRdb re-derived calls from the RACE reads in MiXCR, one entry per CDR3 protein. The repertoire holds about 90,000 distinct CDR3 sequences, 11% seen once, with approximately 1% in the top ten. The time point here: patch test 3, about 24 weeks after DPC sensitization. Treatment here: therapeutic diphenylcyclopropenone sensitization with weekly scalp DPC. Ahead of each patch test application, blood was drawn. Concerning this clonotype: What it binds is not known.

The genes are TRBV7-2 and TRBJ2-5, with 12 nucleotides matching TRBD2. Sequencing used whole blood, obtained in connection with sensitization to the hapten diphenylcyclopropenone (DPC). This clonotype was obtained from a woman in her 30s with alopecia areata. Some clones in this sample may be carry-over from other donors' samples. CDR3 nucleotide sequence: TGTGCCAGCAGCGAAACATCTTGGACTAGCGGGGCGGGGGAGACCCAGTACTTC. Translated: CASSETSWTSGAGETQYF.